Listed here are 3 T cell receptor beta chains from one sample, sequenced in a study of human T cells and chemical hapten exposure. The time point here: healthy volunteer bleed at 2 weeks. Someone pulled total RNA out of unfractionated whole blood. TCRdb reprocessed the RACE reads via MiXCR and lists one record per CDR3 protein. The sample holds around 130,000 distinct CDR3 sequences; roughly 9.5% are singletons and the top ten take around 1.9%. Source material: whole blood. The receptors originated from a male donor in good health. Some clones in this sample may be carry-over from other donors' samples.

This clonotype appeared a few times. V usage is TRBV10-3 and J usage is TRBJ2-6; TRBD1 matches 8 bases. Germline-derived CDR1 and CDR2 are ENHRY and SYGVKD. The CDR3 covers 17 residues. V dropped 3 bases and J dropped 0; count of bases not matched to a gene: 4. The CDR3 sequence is CAISEQGVISGANVLTF. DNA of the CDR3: TGTGCCATCAGTGAACAGGGGGTGATCTCTGGGGCCAACGTCCTGACTTTC.

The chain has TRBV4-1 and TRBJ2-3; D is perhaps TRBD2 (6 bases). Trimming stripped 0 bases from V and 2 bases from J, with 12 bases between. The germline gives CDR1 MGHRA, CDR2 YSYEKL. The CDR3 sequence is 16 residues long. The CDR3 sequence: CASSQEGSGPTDTQYF. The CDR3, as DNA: TGCGCCAGCAGCCAAGAGGGGAGCGGGCCCACAGATACGCAGTATTTT.

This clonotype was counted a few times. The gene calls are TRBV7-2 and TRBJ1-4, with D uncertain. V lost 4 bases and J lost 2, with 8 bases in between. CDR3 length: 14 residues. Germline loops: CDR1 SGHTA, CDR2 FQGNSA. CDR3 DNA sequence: TGTGCCAGCAGCTATGGAGGGACTAATGAAAAACTGTTTTTT. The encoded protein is CASSYGGTNEKLFF.